This T cell receptor beta chain is from a study of identical twins. Study outcomes and limitations: Insertions ran lower in abundant cord blood beta clonotypes, though not in memory repertoires.

Regarding this clonotype: Its cognate antigen is unknown.

The CDR3 runs 14 residues. Trimming took 6 bases from V and 5 from J; bases not matched to a gene: 9. Germline CDR1 and CDR2: SEHNR and FQNEAQ (reference sequence). The cDNA had a unique molecular identifier and a template-switch universal primer site. Each CDR3 protein is one row after TCRdb ran MiXCR on the 5' RACE reads. The sample has hundreds of thousands of distinct CDR3 sequences, over 8.5% seen once. This sample also belongs to another study, concerning yellow fever vaccine responses in identical twins. As that report states: On the reported evidence, twins' vaccine T cell responses seemed partly convergent and partly personalized.

Material for sequencing was PBMCs. The chain has TRBV7-9 and TRBJ2-7, with 8 bases that match TRBD2. This sequence originates from a woman aged 18 to 35 in good health. CDR3 protein: CASSPSGRLDEQYF. The CDR3 DNA reads as TGTGCCAGCAGTCCGAGCGGGAGATTGGACGAGCAGTACTTC.